The next 2 T cell receptor beta chains were all read from a single sample in a study of shared clonotypes between healthy human individuals. Clones were sequenced by immunoSEQ multiplex PCR, and TCRdb holds only the in-frame ones, with some missing. The sample includes roughly 2.6 million clones, roughly nine tenths of them seen just once. The sample comprised naive CD4+ T cells sorted from blood. As for subset: CD45RA+ positively selected. These receptor sequences come from a man aged 18 to 30 in good health.

The chain links TRBV10-2 to TRBJ2-5; 11 bases fit TRBD2. CDR1 and CDR2 (germline): WSHSY, SAAADI. CDR3 length: 14 amino acids. J gave up 5 bases and V 6 bases, and 5 bases lay outside the gene matches. The chain's CDR3 is CASRLAGAGETQYF. The CDR3 DNA is TGCGCCAGCAGACTAGCGGGAGCCGGTGAGACCCAGTACTTC.

This chain joins TRBV2 and TRBJ1-6, with a weak D call TRBD1 (6 bases). CDR1 is SNHLY, CDR2 FYNNEI, per germline. The ends were cut back, 7 bases at V and 6 bases at J, with 16 bases in the middle. The CDR3 totals 15 residues. CDR3 nucleotide sequence: TGTGCCAGCACATGGGGAGCAGGGGTTAATTCACCCCTCCACTTT. Translation: CASTWGAGVNSPLHF. Together with reference TRBV2 and TRBJ1-6, the CDR3 gives the full variable domain: EPEVTQTPSHQVTQMGQEVILRCVPISNHLYFYWYRQILGQKVEFLVSFYNNEISEKSEIFDDQFSVERPDGSNFTLKIRSTKLEDSAMYFCASTWGAGVNSPLHFGNGTRLTVT.